These 22 T cell receptor beta chains were sequenced from one sample in a study of molecular identifiers for immune sequencing clone quantification (dated by TCRdb to the late 2010s). Receptor libraries were prepared by PCR. Sequencing took place on an Illumina HiSeq 4000. TCRdb reanalyzed the raw reads on its own, using fastp at Q25 for trimming and MiXCR for clone calling, and kept in-frame beta chains. Entries are consolidated by CDR3 protein sequence, retaining the most common genes and DNA. Recorded for this sample are under 600,000 distinct CDR3 sequences; over 20% of them occurred a single time. About 0.78% of the sample rests with the top ten. The sample comprised naive CD8+ T cells from blood, with Jurkat cell RNA spiked in. Per the publication, the cell subset or site label means: FACS-sorted CD8+CD4-CCR7+CD45RA+ naive T cells. The receptor source for this set is a human donor in good health. Some libraries in this study had Jurkat cell RNA spiked in.

Notes on this clonotype: This sequence may be a read error, since a much larger clone differs from it by one base. V is TRBV25-1 and J is TRBJ2-7, with TRBD2 matching 11 bases. The germline CDR1 and CDR2 sequences are MGHDK and SYGVNS. The CDR3 is 16 amino acids. The CDR3 region is CASRKLPLAGAYERYF. CDR3 coding DNA: TGTGCCAGCAGAAAACTCCCACTAGCGGGAGCCTACGAGCGGTACTTC.

Points on this clonotype: One base away lies a much larger clone, so this may be a sequencing read error. V and J are TRBV28 and TRBJ1-1, with 8 bases fitting TRBD1. This CDR3 region has 12 residues. J was trimmed by 5 bases and V by 11 bases; bases with no gene match: 7. In germline, CDR1 is MDHEN, CDR2 SYDVKM. DNA of the CDR3: TGTGCCGCTGCGACAGGGGATACTGAAGCTTTCTTT. Encoded protein: CAAATGDTEAFF.

Remarks on this clonotype: With a much larger clone just one base away, this may be a read error. The conserved closing phenylalanine or tryptophan is absent in this CDR3, likely reflecting a read error. The chain links TRBV4-1 to TRBJ2-7; 9 bases align to TRBD1. CDR1 is MGHRA, CDR2 YSYEKL, per germline. There are 16 residues in the CDR3. V dropped 1 base and J dropped 5; count of bases not matched to a gene: 9. In DNA, the CDR3 is TGCGCCAGCAGCCAAGCTACTGGACAGGGGAGGCACGAGCAGTACCTC. This sequence encodes CASSQATGQGRHEQYL.

This clonotype has just a few counts. V is TRBV24-1 and J is TRBJ1-6, with D maybe TRBD1 (6 bases). The CDR3 loop spans 16 amino acids. V was shortened by 3 bases and J by 6 bases, with 14 bases between the two germline ends. Germline assignment: CDR1 KGHDR and CDR2 SFDVKD. The CDR3: CATSDSWTDRNSPLHF. The DNA of the CDR3 is TGTGCCACCAGTGATAGCTGGACAGATCGTAATTCACCCCTCCACTTT.

This clonotype was picked up many times. V and J are TRBV28 and TRBJ2-7; D ambiguous. CDR1 MDHEN and CDR2 SYDVKM come from the germline V gene. V lost 8 bases and J 3 bases, leaving 8 bases between the germline ends. This CDR3 region has 11 residues. CDR3 protein: CASFGDYEQYF. In DNA form, the CDR3 reads TGTGCCAGCTTCGGCGACTACGAGCAGTACTTC.

The chain is built from TRBV29-1 and TRBJ2-3, with 11 bases identical to TRBD2. The V gene end was trimmed by 3 bases and the J gene end by 0 bases; junction bases not matched to a gene: 8. The CDR3 sequence is 17 residues long. The germline gives CDR1 SQVTM, CDR2 ANQGSEA. CDR3 bases: TGCAGCGTTGATGGGACTAGCGGAACGTATAGCACAGATACGCAGTATTTT. It codes for CSVDGTSGTYSTDTQYF.

The chain combines TRBV14 with TRBJ1-2; D is perhaps TRBD1 (5 bases). The CDR3 runs 15 residues. From germline, CDR1 is SGHDN and CDR2 FVKESK. Trimming removed 0 bases at V and 2 bases at J, with 10 bases between. CDR3 bases: TGTGCCAGCAGCCAAGATTCAGGGTTGAACTATGGCTACACCTTC. It encodes CASSQDSGLNYGYTF.

The table lists this clonotype with many counts. The gene calls are TRBV7-8 and TRBJ2-3, with 12 bases fitting TRBD2. The V gene end was trimmed by 5 bases and the J gene end by 4 bases; junction bases not matched to a gene: 7. The CDR3 runs 16 residues. Germline V gene lookup returns CDR1 SGHVS and CDR2 FQNEAQ. CDR3: CASSTSTSGGSDTQYF. The CDR3 DNA reads TGTGCCAGCAGCACCTCGACTAGCGGGGGCTCAGATACGCAGTATTTT. The full variable domain, completed using reference TRBV7-8 and TRBJ2-3, is GAGVSQSPRYKVAKRGQDVALRCDPISGHVSLFWYQQALGQGPEFLTYFQNEAQLDKSGLPSDRFFAERPEGSVSTLKIQRTQQEDSAVYLCASSTSTSGGSDTQYFGPGTRLTVL.

The chain joins TRBV7-9 to TRBJ1-4, with 11 bases fitting TRBD1. Unmatched junction bases numbered 17, after V lost 6 bases and J lost 8 bases. CDR1 and CDR2 from the germline V gene are SEHNR and FQNEAQ (reference sequence). The CDR3 is 18 amino acids. CDR3: CASSFRDRGGRFREKLFF. The CDR3, as DNA: TGTGCCAGCAGTTTCAGGGACAGGGGGGGCCGCTTTCGAGAAAAACTGTTTTTT.

In this sample, this clonotype turned up many times. The chain combines TRBV29-1 with TRBJ2-7; D is perhaps TRBD1 (6 bases). The CDR3 has 12 amino acids. The V end lost 3 bases, the J end lost 7 bases, and 13 bases lay between the germline ends. Germline V lookup: CDR1 SQVTM, CDR2 ANQGSEA. The CDR3 loop is CSVEAGADEQYF. As DNA, the CDR3 is TGCAGCGTTGAGGCAGGGGCTGATGAGCAGTACTTC.

The sample holds many counts of this clonotype. The rearrangement uses TRBV12-3 or TRBV12-4 and TRBJ2-3, with TRBD2 identical over 8 bases. With V trimmed by 6 bases and J by 5 bases, 13 bases remained unmatched. The CDR3 is 16 residues long. The CDR3 DNA reads TGTGCCAGCAGGCCTCAACGGGGGGGCGGGCGAGATACGCAGTATTTT. As protein: CASRPQRGGGRDTQYF.

The chain links TRBV6-5 to TRBJ1-1; perhaps TRBD1 as D (5 bases). Trimming removed 6 bases from V and 4 bases from J, with 12 bases in between. CDR3 length: 13 amino acids. The germline CDR1 and CDR2 sequences are MNHEY and SVGAGI. CDR3 amino acids: CASSAGPPTEAFF. CDR3 in DNA: TGTGCCAGCAGCGCGGGACCTCCCACTGAAGCTTTCTTT.

The V call is TRBV19, the J call TRBJ1-1, with D possibly matching TRBD1 (6 bases). The CDR3 sequence is 17 residues long. Trimming removed 7 bases from V and 3 bases from J, with 24 bases in between. Germline assignment: CDR1 LNHDA and CDR2 SQIVND (reference sequence). DNA of the CDR3: TGTGCCAGTAAGGGCCCGGGCACAGGGTCAAGGGACACTGAAGCTTTCTTT. This gives the protein CASKGPGTGSRDTEAFF.

CDR3 in DNA: TGTGCCAGCAGCTTATCACAGGGGCACCCCCGAAAGAACACTGAAGCTTTCTTT. Translation: CASSLSQGHPRKNTEAFF. The chain recombines TRBV13 with TRBJ1-1; 7 nucleotides align to TRBD1. V shed 2 bases and J 1 base; nucleotides not matched to a gene: 13. Germline CDR1 PRHDT, CDR2 FYEKMQ (reference sequence). The CDR3 spans 18 residues.

This clonotype was seen repeatedly, ten times or more. The chain combines TRBV12-5 with TRBJ1-1; no firm D call. V was shortened by 2 bases and J by 3 bases, with 13 bases between the two germline ends. Germline assignment: CDR1 LGHNT and CDR2 FRNRAP. The length of the CDR3 is 15 residues. CDR3 region: CASGLPNKVDTEAFF. The DNA of the CDR3 is TGTGCTAGTGGTTTGCCTAATAAGGTGGACACTGAAGCTTTCTTT.

This clonotype was seen repeatedly, ten times or more. The chain employs TRBV4-1 and TRBJ2-7, with D unresolved. Germline lookup yields CDR1 MGHRA and CDR2 YSYEKL. Trimming left V 1 base short and J 0 bases short, with 7 bases between. The CDR3 is made up of 14 amino acids. The CDR3 region has the DNA TGCGCCAGCAGCCAAGGACACTACTCCTACGAGCAGTACTTC. Protein: CASSQGHYSYEQYF.

A few counts support this clonotype. The V and J genes are TRBV19 and TRBJ2-5; TRBD2 might be the D (7 bases). The CDR3 runs 16 residues. V dropped 4 bases and J dropped 5 bases, with 20 bases sitting between them. CDR1 and CDR2 (germline): LNHDA, SQIVND (reference sequence). The CDR3 coding sequence is TGTGCCAGTAGTACCTCGTCACGGGGGGCGCAGGAGACCCAGTACTTC. Its translation: CASSTSSRGAQETQYF.

A word on this clonotype: This may come from a read error, since a much larger clone is one base off. The chain is built from TRBV24-1 and TRBJ2-1; D is unresolved. The CDR3 is 16 amino acids. The germline gives CDR1 KGHDR, CDR2 SFDVKD. For the CDR3, the DNA is TGTGCCACCAGTGATTCGGCTGGCAAAATATACAATGGGCAGTTCTTC. Amino acid sequence: CATSDSAGKIYNGQFF.

This clonotype was observed many times. The gene calls are TRBV29-1 and TRBJ2-6; D gene unclear. The CDR3 covers 15 residues. The V and J ends lost 2 bases and 0 bases respectively, with 8 bases between them. CDR1 is SQVTM, CDR2 ANQGSEA, per germline. CDR3: CSVESLSSGANVLTF. For the CDR3, the DNA is TGCAGCGTTGAAAGTTTGTCCTCTGGGGCCAACGTCCTGACTTTC.

About this clonotype: A much bigger clone sits one base away, suggesting this may be a read error. The gene calls are TRBV29-1 and TRBJ2-3; 9 bases match TRBD2. Looked up from germline, CDR1 is SQVTM and CDR2 is ANQGSEA. With 6 bases clipped from V and 3 bases from J, the junction kept 10 bases outside the gene matches. This CDR3 is 15 amino acids long. Here the CDR3 DNA reads TGCAGCGTAGACCCCGGGACTAGCAGAACAGATACGCAGTATTTT. This codes for CSVDPGTSRTDTQYF.

This clonotype has a count of ten or more. This sequence joins TRBV7-2 and TRBJ2-5; 9 bases align to TRBD2. The length of the CDR3 is 14 residues. Germline V gives CDR1 SGHTA, CDR2 FQGNSA. V gave up 3 bases and J gave up 4 bases; unmatched junction bases: 3. This CDR3 reads CASSFPSGIETQYF. CDR3 sequence (DNA): TGTGCCAGCAGCTTTCCTAGCGGGATAGAGACCCAGTACTTC.

About this clonotype itself: A much larger clonotype is one base distant, so this may be a read error. V is TRBV6-2 or TRBV6-3 and J is TRBJ2-7; D gene uncertain. Germline CDR1 reads MNHEY; CDR2 reads SVGEGT. This CDR3 is built from 13 residues. The V and J ends lost 6 bases and 7 bases respectively, with 16 bases between them. The CDR3 DNA sequence: TGTGCCAGCAGCTCGGATTTGGCTGGGGAGCAGTACTTC. Translated, it gives CASSSDLAGEQYF.